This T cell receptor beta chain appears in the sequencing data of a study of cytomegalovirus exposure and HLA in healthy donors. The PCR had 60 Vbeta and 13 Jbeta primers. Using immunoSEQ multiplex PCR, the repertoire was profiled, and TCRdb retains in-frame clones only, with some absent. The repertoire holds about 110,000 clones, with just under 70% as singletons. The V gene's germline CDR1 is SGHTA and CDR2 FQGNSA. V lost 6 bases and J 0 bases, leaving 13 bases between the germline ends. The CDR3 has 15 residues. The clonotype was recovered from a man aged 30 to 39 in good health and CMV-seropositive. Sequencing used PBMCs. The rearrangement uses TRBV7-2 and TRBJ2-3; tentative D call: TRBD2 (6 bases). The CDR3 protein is CASRQGDLSTDTQYF. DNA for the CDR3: TGTGCCAGCAGGCAAGGGGACTTAAGCACAGATACGCAGTATTTT.